The 22 T cell receptor beta chains reported below all come from one sample, sequenced in a study of cytomegalovirus exposure and HLA in healthy donors. The PCR contained 60 Vbeta and 13 Jbeta primers. Sequenced by immunoSEQ multiplex PCR; TCRdb stores in-frame clones only, minus some. The repertoire holds about 180,000 clones, with about four fifths as singletons. Sequencing was done on a sample of PBMCs. Every receptor here comes from a woman in her twenties or thirties in good health and CMV-seronegative.

The rearrangement links TRBV30 to TRBJ1-2, with 7 bases that match TRBD1. The length of the CDR3 is 15 residues. Germline assignment: CDR1 GTSNPN and CDR2 SVGIG (reference sequence). The trim removed 2 bases at V and 2 bases at J, leaving 8 bases unmatched. The CDR3 DNA reads TGTGCCTGGAGTATATGGGCAGGGGGGAACTATGGCTACACCTTC. Translation: CAWSIWAGGNYGYTF.

V and J are TRBV7-2 and TRBJ1-2, with a weak D call TRBD1 (6 bases). Germline V CDR1 and CDR2: SGHTA, FQGNSA. Trimming cost V 4 bases and J 11 bases, with 20 bases left between them. CDR3 size: 14 residues. The CDR3 DNA reads as TGTGCCAGCAGCTCCACCGGGACATCTATGGGGTACACCTTC. This sequence encodes CASSSTGTSMGYTF.

The chain couples TRBV19 to TRBJ2-3; TRBD2 agrees at 7 bases. CDR3 length: 15 amino acids. V trimming: 2 bases; J trimming: 2 bases; junction bases outside the gene matches: 4. Germline V gene lookup returns CDR1 LNHDA and CDR2 SQIVND (reference sequence). The CDR3 here is CASSISGLYTDTQYF. CDR3 coding DNA: TGTGCCAGTAGTATATCGGGACTATACACAGATACGCAGTATTTT.

The chain uses TRBV27 and TRBJ2-3; D remains unclear. The V gene's germline CDR1 is MNHEY and CDR2 SMNVEV (reference sequence). Trimming left V 8 bases short and J 5 bases short, with 11 bases between. The length of the CDR3 is 12 residues. In nucleotides, the CDR3 is TGTGCCAGCTCCAGATCCAGAGATACGCAGTATTTT. Its protein is CASSRSRDTQYF.

This chain connects TRBV7-2 to TRBJ2-1; D is ambiguous. V dropped 1 base and J dropped 7 bases, with 5 bases sitting between them. The CDR3 totals 12 residues. CDR1 is SGHTA and CDR2 is FQGNSA in the germline V gene. The CDR3 spells CASSLDSNEQFF. CDR3 in DNA: TGTGCCAGCAGCTTAGACTCAAATGAGCAGTTCTTC.

This sequence joins TRBV7-9 and TRBJ2-7; TRBD1 might be the D (6 bases). CDR1 and CDR2 (germline): SEHNR, FQNEAQ (reference sequence). With 5 bases removed from V and 5 bases from J, the gap between germline ends came to 19 bases. The CDR3 spans 15 residues. In DNA form, the CDR3 reads TGTGCCAGCAGCCCTCGCCGGAACAGGGCCGACGAGCAGTACTTC. Translated: CASSPRRNRADEQYF.

The chain employs TRBV9 and TRBJ1-2, with D possibly matching TRBD1 (5 bases). Germline V lookup: CDR1 SGDLS, CDR2 YYNGEE. V was trimmed by 1 base and J by 4 bases, leaving 8 bases between them. The CDR3 sequence is 13 residues long. The CDR3 coding sequence is TGTGCCAGCAGCGTACAGGGTCCCTATGGCTACACCTTC. Protein product: CASSVQGPYGYTF.

This chain joins TRBV19 and TRBJ2-3; 7 positions match TRBD1. The CDR3 consists of 15 residues. CDR1 and CDR2 (germline): LNHDA, SQIVND (reference sequence). With 4 bases clipped from V and 4 bases from J, the junction kept 8 bases outside the gene matches. CDR3: CASSTQTGTADTQYF. The CDR3 region has the DNA TGTGCCAGTAGTACTCAAACCGGGACAGCAGATACGCAGTATTTT.

The chain employs TRBV19 and TRBJ1-1; 7 bases fit TRBD1. The CDR3 totals 12 residues. Germline V CDR1 and CDR2: LNHDA, SQIVND (reference sequence). With V trimmed by 8 bases and J by 1 base, 1 base remained unmatched. CDR3 sequence reads: CASHRGNTEAFF. DNA for the CDR3: TGTGCCAGTCACAGGGGGAACACTGAAGCTTTCTTT.

The CDR3 coding sequence is TGTGCCTACATATCTCACTCTGGAAACACCATATATTTT. Translation gives CAYISHSGNTIYF. The J gene is TRBJ1-3, the V gene TRBV30; D is unresolved. Trimming cost V 7 bases and J 0 bases, with 10 bases left between them. CDR1 and CDR2 (germline): GTSNPN, SVGIG (reference sequence). The CDR3 is 13 amino acids.

Written as DNA, the CDR3 is TGCAGTGCTATCCTGAGACAGGGCAACACCTTC. Translating it yields CSAILRQGNTF. This rearrangement joins TRBV20-1 to TRBJ1-2, with 7 nucleotides matching TRBD1. The CDR3 sequence is 11 residues long. Germline V lookup: CDR1 DFQATT, CDR2 SNEGSKA (reference sequence). J lost 12 bases, V lost 4 bases, and 8 bases had no gene match.

This clone came up once. This chain connects TRBV5-8 to TRBJ1-5, with D tentatively TRBD1 (5 bases). The CDR3 has 15 residues. Trimming took 3 bases from V and 0 from J, leaving 10 bases between them. Germline-derived CDR1 and CDR2 are SGHTS and YDEGEE. The CDR3: CASSSGRASNQPQHF. The CDR3 nucleotides read TGTGCCAGCAGCTCAGGGAGGGCTAGCAATCAGCCCCAGCATTTT.

This clone is a singleton in its sample. The chain carries TRBV11-2 and TRBJ2-1, with a possible D match to TRBD1 (5 bases). The germline V and J ends were trimmed by 4 bases and 5 bases, with 12 bases remaining between them. Germline CDR1 and CDR2: SGHAT and FQNNGV. The CDR3 spans 14 residues. CDR3 region: CASSSKQVNNEQFF. CDR3 nucleotides: TGTGCCAGCAGCTCCAAACAGGTTAACAATGAGCAGTTCTTC.

V is TRBV7-2 and J is TRBJ2-1; tentative D call: TRBD1 (6 bases). This CDR3 has 14 residues. V lost 8 bases and J 6 bases, leaving 17 bases between the germline ends. Germline CDR1 is SGHTA and CDR2 is FQGNSA. CDR3 nucleotide sequence: TGTGCCAGCCAACAGGGTATTCCCCGCAATGAGCAGTTCTTC. This gives the protein CASQQGIPRNEQFF.

Only a few counts were recorded for this clone. This chain connects TRBV7-2 to TRBJ2-7, with unresolved D. Trimming took off 2 bases at V and 2 bases at J, with 13 bases between the two ends. The CDR3 covers 15 residues. Germline V lookup: CDR1 SGHTA, CDR2 FQGNSA. The CDR3 here is CASSLLVAAPYEQYF. The CDR3 nucleotides are TGTGCCAGCAGCTTACTTGTAGCAGCCCCCTACGAGCAGTACTTC. The complete variable domain, with remaining parts taken from reference TRBV7-2 and TRBJ2-7, reads GAGVSQSPSNKVTEKGKDVELRCDPISGHTALYWYRQSLGQGLEFLIYFQGNSAPDKSGLPSDRFSAERTGGSVSTLTIQRTQQEDSAVYLCASSLLVAAPYEQYFGPGTRLTVT.

The genes are TRBV9 and TRBJ2-3; 9 nucleotides line up with TRBD1. Germline CDR1 and CDR2: SGDLS and YYNGEE. The CDR3 is made up of 15 amino acids. Trimming took 4 bases from V and 5 from J; bases not matched to a gene: 8. The CDR3 DNA reads TGTGCCAGCAGCCCCGGGACAGGGCTGCTAGATACGCAGTATTTT. Translating gives CASSPGTGLLDTQYF.

The chain joins TRBV4-3 to TRBJ1-1, with 7 bases identical to TRBD1. Unmatched junction bases numbered 7, after V lost 0 bases and J lost 6 bases. The CDR3 is 15 residues long. CDR1 and CDR2 from the germline V gene are LGHNA and YSLEER. The DNA for the CDR3 is TGCGCCAGCAGCCAAGATTCCCTCGGACAGGCTGAAGCTTTCTTT. It encodes CASSQDSLGQAEAFF.

The chain has TRBV15 and TRBJ2-7, with 7 nucleotides matching TRBD1. Unmatched junction bases numbered 3, after V lost 1 base and J lost 3 bases. Germline V gene lookup returns CDR1 LNHNV and CDR2 YYDKDF (reference sequence). The CDR3 sequence is 14 residues long. CDR3: CATSRGTGDYEQYF. The DNA of the CDR3 is TGTGCCACCAGCAGAGGGACAGGAGACTACGAGCAGTACTTC.

The CDR3 loop is CASSTLSSGANVLTF. The CDR3 coding sequence is TGTGCCAGCAGTACGTTGAGCTCTGGGGCCAACGTCCTGACTTTC. V gene TRBV2 combines with J gene TRBJ2-6, with unresolved D. CDR3 size: 15 residues. Deletions cut 5 bases from V and 0 bases from J, with 8 bases between. Germline loops: CDR1 SNHLY, CDR2 FYNNEI.

The chain carries TRBV4-1 and TRBJ2-2, with 12 bases lining up with TRBD2. This CDR3 has 16 residues. CDR1 and CDR2 (germline): MGHRA, YSYEKL. V dropped 4 bases and J dropped 4; count of bases not matched to a gene: 4. CDR3 sequence reads: CASSPSGGAATGELFF. Written as DNA, the CDR3 is TGCGCCAGCAGCCCTAGCGGGGGGGCCGCCACCGGGGAGCTGTTTTTT.

This rearrangement joins TRBV4-3 to TRBJ2-2; D unclear. CDR1 LGHNA and CDR2 YSLEER come from the germline V gene. Deletions cut 0 bases from V and 6 bases from J, with 11 bases between. CDR3 length: 15 residues. For the CDR3, the DNA is TGCGCCAGCAGCCAAGATCAGGCAATGGCCGGGGAGCTGTTTTTT. Residues: CASSQDQAMAGELFF.

The genes are TRBV19 and TRBJ1-1; TRBD1 matches at 9 bases. Germline V lookup: CDR1 LNHDA, CDR2 SQIVND (reference sequence). The junction had 5 bases not matched to a gene; V was cut back by 2 bases and J by 7 bases. The CDR3 has 14 amino acids. The CDR3 spells CASSIRGQGREAFF. In DNA, the CDR3 is TGTGCCAGTAGTATAAGGGGACAGGGTCGTGAAGCTTTCTTT. Supplemented by reference TRBV19 and TRBJ1-1, the full variable domain reads DGGITQSPKYLFRKEGQNVTLSCEQNLNHDAMYWYRQDPGQGLRLIYYSQIVNDFQKGDIAEGYSVSREKKESFPLTVTSAQKNPTAFYLCASSIRGQGREAFFGQGTRLTVV.